Listed below are T cell receptor beta chains from one sample, sequenced in a study of cytomegalovirus exposure and HLA in healthy donors. The data were produced by immunoSEQ multiplex PCR, yet TCRdb's version contains in-frame clones alone and is incomplete. This sample has about 200,000 clones, with about 80% found just once. The sequenced sample was PBMCs. These receptors all come from a young man in good health and CMV-seronegative. Both conserved end residues are part of each CDR3. The order of the fields is clone size, D gene, V gene, CDR3 length, J gene, CDR3 DNA, CDR3 protein. D genes are given only for firm matches. Size values are once, few and many counts, or a class for expanded clones, and some rows have none.

>-|-|TRBV19|14|TRBJ2-7
TGTGCCAGTAGTATAGGGGCAGGACTCTACGAGCAGTACTTC
CASSIGAGLYEQYF
>once|-|TRBV7-9|12|TRBJ2-3
TGTGCCAGCAGCTTACGGGAGGATACGCAGTATTTT
CASSLREDTQYF
>-|TRBD1|TRBV10-1|14|TRBJ2-1
TGCGCCAGCAGTAAGGACAGGGGGCAGGGCGAGCAGTTCTTC
CASSKDRGQGEQFF
>once|-|TRBV2|12|TRBJ2-3
TGTGCCAGCAGTAGCACGGCAGATACGCAGTATTTT
CASSSTADTQYF
>-|-|TRBV7-9|12|TRBJ1-1
TGTGCCAGCAGCGGAGCTCGACTAGTAGCTTTCTTT
CASSGARLVAFF
>-|TRBD1|TRBV9|15|TRBJ1-1
TGTGCCAGCAGCGTAGAGGGTAGGGGGCACACTGAAGCTTTCTTT
CASSVEGRGHTEAFF
>few|TRBD2|TRBV29-1|13|TRBJ2-7
TGCAGCGTTGGCCTAGCGGGAGCTGATGAGCAGTACTTC
CSVGLAGADEQYF
>few|TRBD1|TRBV13|13|TRBJ2-1
TGTGCCAGCCGGACAGGGGCGATAAATGAGCAGTTCTTC
CASRTGAINEQFF
>few|TRBD2|TRBV4-2|16|TRBJ2-7
TGTGCCAGCAGCCAAGGGACGGGGACTAGTGACTACGAGCAGTACTTC
CASSQGTGTSDYEQYF
>-|TRBD2|TRBV11-2|17|TRBJ2-1
TGTGCCAGCAGCCCCCCGGGACTAGCGGGAGGGTACAATGAGCAGTTCTTC
CASSPPGLAGGYNEQFF
>-|TRBD2|TRBV4-1|16|TRBJ2-2
TGCGCCAGCAGCCAGAATAGCGGGAGGGCCGTCGGGGAGCTGTTTTTT
CASSQNSGRAVGELFF
>once|TRBD1|TRBV6-1|12|TRBJ1-2
TGTGCCAGCAGGGCAGGGGGCTACGGCTACACCTTC
CASRAGGYGYTF
>-|-|TRBV7-9|14|TRBJ2-7
TGTGCCAGCAGCTTACAGGGATTGAAGAACGAGCAGTACTTC
CASSLQGLKNEQYF